Reported below is one T cell receptor beta chain. Its antigen remains unidentified. No clone much larger than this one lies a single base away; base qualities are absent. The immunoSEQ Assay, a bias-controlled multiplex PCR, was used to amplify TCRbeta CDR3 regions from genomic DNA. Per the source publication's procedure: Within the assay, amplification of reference gene primers was used to estimate how many nucleated cells each sample contained. To quantify the absolute abundance of each unique TCRbeta CDR3 rearrangement, sequence reads were collapsed and filtered. For each sample, productive Simpson clonality was calculated by taking the square root of Simpson's diversity index across productive rearrangements. The immuneACCESS repertoire file appears here via TCRdb, limited to in-frame rearrangements. These files lack a portion of the clones; in checked studies, under half of the deficit traces to unresolved V genes, and the cause of the others is not known. Clone size and V and J calls were adopted from that table, with D and trimming inferred from the DNA. A total of approximately 220,000 clones appear in this sample, nearly 90% of them only once. About 15% of the sample lies in the top ten.

Trimming costs V 3 bases and J 5 bases, and their ends lie 8 bases apart. The germline V gene (reference sequence) specifies WNHNN as CDR1 and SYGVQD as CDR2. Reading from cysteine to phenylalanine, the CDR3 counts 13 amino acids. The CDR3 DNA has 39 bases and is translated from base 1. This record comes from a study of blood T cell repertoires in COVID-19 (dated by TCRdb to 2018 to 2020). Some background on the complete study: Collaborator samples came from the United States, Italy and Spain and covered acute and convalescent phases of COVID-19. A de-identified subject ID, COVID-19 status, age in years and sex were almost always included in the sample metadata. The samples were drawn from two sources: the first 160 participants of the ongoing ImmuneRACE study, and 1,254 subjects contributed by 6 global collaborators. Deeply sampled blood TCRbeta repertoires from subjects exposed to, actively infected with, or recovered from COVID-19 were included in the dataset. The repertoires were made available in a free public database intended to serve as a resource for research on the immune response to SARS-CoV-2. HLA class I and class II types, where available, came from metadata supplied by the sample provider rather than from assay-based typing. The material from the prospective study consisted of cDNA or gDNA derived from T cells, B-cell-depleted T cells, or PBMCs. Here is what the overall study found, with its caveats: The quantity of clinical and demographic metadata differed by source and by participant and was supplied without curation.

In the prospective study, participants were about 18 to 100 years old, resided in about 25 geographic areas of the United States, and were enrolled through a virtual design. In the prospective study, cohorts were assigned on the basis of participant-reported clinical history obtained from a screening survey and a study questionnaire. A participant counted as exposed if, within 2 weeks of entering the study, that participant had been in contact with someone who had a PCR-confirmed or clinician-diagnosed COVID-19 case. In the prospective study, mobile phlebotomists collected whole blood, serum and a nasopharyngeal or oropharyngeal swab from each participant. Prospective study participants could optionally give additional blood draws and questionnaires over an approximately two-month period. Blood samples from the prospective study were shipped frozen or at room temperature prior to DNA extraction.

The sequence links TRBV10-1 to TRBJ2-1; there is no confident call for the D gene. The material sequenced was PBMCs or T cells enriched from blood (not recorded which). The TCR comes from a man aged 25-45 years who had been exposed to COVID-19. The base sequence is TGCGCCAGCAGTGAAAACACAAACAATGAGCAGTTCTTC. This codes for CASSENTNNEQFF.